The rows below give T cell receptor beta chains drawn from one sample of a study of T cell repertoires in cytomegalovirus infection. Their antigen targets remain unknown. TCRdb re-called the reads with MiXCR, one entry per CDR3 protein. The data contain about 700,000 distinct CDR3 sequences, around 30% of them singletons. The sequenced sample was cultured PBMCs, obtained from culture after CMV antigen stimulation. The receptors derive from a human donor in good health (CMV status not recorded). Some clones in this sample may be carry-over from other donors' samples. Each CDR3 is given without its conserved first and last residue.

length: 11
J: TRBJ2-7
V: TRBV5-6
CDR3: ASSEATSYEQY

length: 20
J: TRBJ2-2
V: TRBV14
CDR3: ASSLIDRRTSGRALGTGELF

length: 11
J: TRBJ2-5
V: TRBV6-2/TRBV6-3
CDR3: ASRPPGKETQY

length: 11
J: TRBJ2-7
V: TRBV6-5
CDR3: ASSGGPSYEQY

length: 17
J: TRBJ2-6
V: TRBV11-2
CDR3: ASRDLIGGDYSGANVLT

length: 13
J: TRBJ2-7
V: TRBV6-2/TRBV6-3
CDR3: ASGRGGLSSYEQY

length: 13
J: TRBJ2-7
V: TRBV7-2
CDR3: ASSLVLSGPYEQY

length: 13
J: TRBJ2-3
V: TRBV7-9
CDR3: ASSFRTFPPDTQY

length: 15
J: TRBJ2-1
V: TRBV12-3/TRBV12-4
CDR3: ASTGRATNPARNEQF

length: 12
J: TRBJ2-3
V: TRBV2
CDR3: AGQQGAVTDTQY

length: 14
J: TRBJ2-3
V: TRBV27
CDR3: ASSLSLAGPTDTQY

length: 14
J: TRBJ2-3
V: TRBV5-4
CDR3: ASSFPRAGGTDTQY

length: 11
J: TRBJ1-2
V: TRBV10-3
CDR3: AIRDATDYGYT

length: 11
J: TRBJ2-7
V: TRBV3-1
CDR3: ASSPPGMREQY

length: 12
J: TRBJ2-2
V: TRBV7-6
CDR3: AGFLAGLTGELF

length: 13
J: TRBJ1-5
V: TRBV25-1
CDR3: ASSEAGGYNQPQH

length: 14
J: TRBJ2-1
V: TRBV7-2
CDR3: ASSLGPSGSYNEQF

length: 13
J: TRBJ1-1
V: TRBV18
CDR3: ASSPRSSMNTEAF

length: 15
J: TRBJ2-5
V: TRBV27
CDR3: ASSLFGLAGVKETQY

length: 15
J: TRBJ2-1
V: TRBV11-1
CDR3: ASSTPGLSPWANEQF

length: 10
J: TRBJ2-3
V: TRBV12-3/TRBV12-4
CDR3: ARKTFTDTQY

length: 15
J: TRBJ2-7
V: TRBV4-3
CDR3: ASSQRSDSGGSYEQY

length: 15
J: TRBJ1-3
V: TRBV7-8
CDR3: ASSLVGTARTGNTIY

length: 12
J: TRBJ2-7
V: TRBV20-1
CDR3: SARPSGVRYEQY

length: 9
J: TRBJ1-1
V: TRBV30
CDR3: AWREGLEAF

length: 14
J: TRBJ2-3
V: TRBV19
CDR3: ASSTQGGGSTDTQY

length: 11
J: TRBJ2-7
V: TRBV7-9
CDR3: ASSFRVRNEQY

length: 15
J: TRBJ2-3
V: TRBV7-6
CDR3: ASSPGAAGGATDTQY

length: 10
J: TRBJ1-6
V: TRBV25-1
CDR3: ASCAYNSPLH

length: 13
J: TRBJ1-1
V: TRBV5-1
CDR3: ASSLAGWVSTEAF

length: 15
J: TRBJ2-6
V: TRBV4-1
CDR3: ASSRDFLASGANVLT

length: 10
J: TRBJ2-5
V: TRBV7-2
CDR3: ASSLRPGRGY

length: 9
J: TRBJ2-3
V: TRBV12-3/TRBV12-4
CDR3: ASSRALTQY

length: 12
J: TRBJ1-4
V: TRBV28
CDR3: ASSFGTANEKLF

length: 14
J: TRBJ2-3
V: TRBV5-6
CDR3: ASSPAGTGDTDTQY

length: 14
J: TRBJ2-2
V: TRBV6-1
CDR3: ASSLGGRGRTGELF

length: 11
J: TRBJ1-5
V: TRBV12-3/TRBV12-4
CDR3: ASSGQSNQPQH

length: 11
J: TRBJ2-3
V: TRBV12-3/TRBV12-4
CDR3: ASRTDRTDTQY

length: 11
J: TRBJ2-3
V: TRBV7-2
CDR3: ASSFEWSDTQY

length: 13
J: TRBJ2-5
V: TRBV7-2
CDR3: ASSRTSGDQETQY

length: 12
J: TRBJ2-3
V: TRBV20-1
CDR3: STSPGGLTDTQY

length: 12
J: TRBJ2-7
V: TRBV7-6
CDR3: ASSLLTGNGEQY

length: 16
J: TRBJ2-1
V: TRBV7-2
CDR3: ASSLGPTGTTSYNEQF

length: 15
J: TRBJ1-5
V: TRBV19
CDR3: ASSITAGSYSNQPQH